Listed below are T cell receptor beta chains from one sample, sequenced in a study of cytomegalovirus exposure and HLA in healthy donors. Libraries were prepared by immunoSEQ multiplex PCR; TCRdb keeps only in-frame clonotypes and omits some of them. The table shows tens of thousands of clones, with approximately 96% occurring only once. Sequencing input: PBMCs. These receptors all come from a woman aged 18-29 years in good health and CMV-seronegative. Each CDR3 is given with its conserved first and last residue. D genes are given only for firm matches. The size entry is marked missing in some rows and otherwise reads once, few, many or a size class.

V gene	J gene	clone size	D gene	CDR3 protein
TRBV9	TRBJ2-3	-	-	CASSDNPTDTQYF
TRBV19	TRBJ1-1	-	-	CASSIFGQDEAFF
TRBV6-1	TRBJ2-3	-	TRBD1	CASEDRGGDTQYF
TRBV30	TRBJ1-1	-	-	CAWSVPREAFF
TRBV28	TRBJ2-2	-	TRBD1	CASSPGTGGPPTNTGELFF
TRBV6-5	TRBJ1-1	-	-	CASRREAAFEAFF
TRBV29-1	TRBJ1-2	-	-	CSGGDRGYGYTF
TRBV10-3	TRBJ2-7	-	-	CAISEGAGSGEQYF
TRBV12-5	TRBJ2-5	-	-	CASAPGLAENQKTQYF
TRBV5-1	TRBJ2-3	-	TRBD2	CASSLVASGSSDTQYF
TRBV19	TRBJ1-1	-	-	CASSIPRQTTNTEAFF
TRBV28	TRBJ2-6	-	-	CASSPYISGANVLTF
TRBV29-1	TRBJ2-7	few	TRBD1	CSVLGTGGYEQYF
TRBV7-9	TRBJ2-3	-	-	CASSHGTSPITDTQYF
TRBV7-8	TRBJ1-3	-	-	CASSSFRVANTIYF
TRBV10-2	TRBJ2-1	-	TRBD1	CASREFQVGQDEQFF
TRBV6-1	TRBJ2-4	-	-	CASRSSGKNIQYF
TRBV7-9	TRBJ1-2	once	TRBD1	CASSPGQGVGYGYTF
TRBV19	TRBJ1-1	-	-	CASKVGSSNTEAFF
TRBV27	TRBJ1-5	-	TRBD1	CASSSGGGAQHF
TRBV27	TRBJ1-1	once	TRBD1	CASSPGTGGTEAFF
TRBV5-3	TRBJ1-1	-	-	CARSLSGVTEAFF
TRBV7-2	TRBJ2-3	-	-	CASSLVGTLSTDTQYF
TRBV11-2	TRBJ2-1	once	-	CASSLQPGARNEQFF
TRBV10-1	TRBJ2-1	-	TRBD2	CASSAGTSGNNEQFF
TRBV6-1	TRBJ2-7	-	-	CASRTLEGYEQYF
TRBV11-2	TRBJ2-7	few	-	CASSLDPGRGIYEQYF
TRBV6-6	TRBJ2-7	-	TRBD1	CATASQGTGGLEQYF
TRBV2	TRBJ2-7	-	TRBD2	CATSGRASYEQYF
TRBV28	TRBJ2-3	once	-	CASREGGETDTQYF
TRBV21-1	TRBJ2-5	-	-	CASSCARGTRFQETQYF
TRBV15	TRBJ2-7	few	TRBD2	CATSRGTSGISYEQYF
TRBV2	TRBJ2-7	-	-	CASDNRRTSSYEQYF
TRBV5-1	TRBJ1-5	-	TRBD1	CASSDTGGGNQPQHF
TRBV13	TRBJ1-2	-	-	CASSIGFGGGYGYTF
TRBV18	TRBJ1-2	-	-	CASSPSQGSYYGYTF
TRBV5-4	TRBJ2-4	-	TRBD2	CASSLGRGLAGGGGNIQYF
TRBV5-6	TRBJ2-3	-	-	CASSWSADTQYF
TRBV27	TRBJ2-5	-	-	CASSFQGPYQETQYF
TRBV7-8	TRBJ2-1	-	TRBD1	CASSLRQGSSYNEQFF
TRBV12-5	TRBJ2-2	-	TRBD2	CASGLVLGSGRNGELFF
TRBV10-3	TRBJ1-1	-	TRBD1	CASEPGQGYTEAFF
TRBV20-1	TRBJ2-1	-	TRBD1	CSAGDSYEQFF
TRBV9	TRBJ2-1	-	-	CASSVFGVDEQFF
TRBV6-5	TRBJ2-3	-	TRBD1	CASSMDRETDTQYF